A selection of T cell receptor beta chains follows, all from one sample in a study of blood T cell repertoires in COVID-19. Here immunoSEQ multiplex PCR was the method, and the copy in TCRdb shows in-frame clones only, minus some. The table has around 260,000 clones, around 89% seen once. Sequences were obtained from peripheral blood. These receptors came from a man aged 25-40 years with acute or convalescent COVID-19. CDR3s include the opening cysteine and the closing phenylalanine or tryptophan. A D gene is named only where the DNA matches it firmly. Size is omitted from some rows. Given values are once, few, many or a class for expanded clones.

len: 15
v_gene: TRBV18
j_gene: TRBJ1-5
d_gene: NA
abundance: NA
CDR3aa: CASSPPPGSNQPQHF
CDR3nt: TGTGCCAGCTCACCACCTCCCGGGAGCAATCAGCCCCAGCATTTT

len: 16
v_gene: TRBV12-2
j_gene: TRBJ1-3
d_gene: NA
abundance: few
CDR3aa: CASRLVSRLSGNTIYF
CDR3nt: TGTGCAAGTCGCTTAGTAAGCAGACTATCTGGAAACACCATATATTTT

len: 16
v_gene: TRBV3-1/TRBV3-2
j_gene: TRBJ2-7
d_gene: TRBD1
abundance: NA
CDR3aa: CASTFDAGRGSHEQYF
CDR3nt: TGTGCCAGCACCTTCGATGCGGGCAGGGGGAGCCACGAGCAGTACTTC

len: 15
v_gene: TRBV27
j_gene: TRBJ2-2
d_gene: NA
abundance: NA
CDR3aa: CASSLTPANTGELFF
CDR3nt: TGTGCCAGCAGTTTAACACCAGCGAACACCGGGGAGCTGTTTTTT

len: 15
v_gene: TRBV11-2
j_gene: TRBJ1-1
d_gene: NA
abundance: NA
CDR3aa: CASSLPQQVSTEAFF
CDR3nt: TGTGCCAGCAGCTTACCCCAACAAGTAAGCACTGAAGCTTTCTTT

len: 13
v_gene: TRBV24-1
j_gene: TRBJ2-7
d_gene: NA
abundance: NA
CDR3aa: CATSEGSSYEQYF
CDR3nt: TGTGCCACCAGTGAAGGGAGCTCCTACGAGCAGTACTTC

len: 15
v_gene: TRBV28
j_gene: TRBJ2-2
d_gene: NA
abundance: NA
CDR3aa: CASIPGTQYRRELFF
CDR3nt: TGTGCCAGCATCCCCGGGACACAATATCGCCGGGAGCTGTTTTTT

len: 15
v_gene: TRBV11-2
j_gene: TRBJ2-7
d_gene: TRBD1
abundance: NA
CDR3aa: CASSSQGQGRHEQYF
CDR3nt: TGTGCCAGCAGCTCCCAGGGACAGGGAAGGCACGAGCAGTACTTC

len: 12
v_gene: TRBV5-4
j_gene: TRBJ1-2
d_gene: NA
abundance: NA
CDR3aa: CASSLGGDGYTF
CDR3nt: TGTGCCAGCAGCTTAGGGGGGGATGGCTACACCTTC

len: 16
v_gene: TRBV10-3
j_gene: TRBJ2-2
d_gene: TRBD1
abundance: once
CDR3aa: CAISDSGTGDTGELFF
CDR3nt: TGTGCCATCAGTGACTCCGGGACAGGTGACACCGGGGAGCTGTTTTTT

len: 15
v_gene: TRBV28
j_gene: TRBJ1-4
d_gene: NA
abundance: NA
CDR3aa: CASSLWQGGGEKLFF
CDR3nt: TGTGCCAGCAGTTTATGGCAAGGGGGTGGTGAAAAACTGTTTTTT

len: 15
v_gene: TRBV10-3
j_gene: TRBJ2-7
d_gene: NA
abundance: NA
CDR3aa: CAISSSEGGSYEQYF
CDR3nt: TGTGCCATCAGCTCATCCGAAGGGGGATCCTACGAGCAGTACTTC

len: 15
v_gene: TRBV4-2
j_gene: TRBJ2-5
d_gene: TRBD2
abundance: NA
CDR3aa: CASSQGSSGRETQYF
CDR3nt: TGTGCCAGCAGCCAGGGGTCTAGCGGCCGAGAGACCCAGTACTTC

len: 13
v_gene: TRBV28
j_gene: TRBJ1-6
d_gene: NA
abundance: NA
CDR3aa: CASSFRGNSPLHF
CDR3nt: TGTGCCAGCAGTTTTAGGGGGAATTCACCCCTCCACTTT

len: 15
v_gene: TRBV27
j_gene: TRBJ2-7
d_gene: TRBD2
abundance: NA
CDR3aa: CASSYSGLRSYEQYF
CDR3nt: TGTGCCAGCAGTTACTCGGGACTACGATCCTACGAGCAGTACTTC

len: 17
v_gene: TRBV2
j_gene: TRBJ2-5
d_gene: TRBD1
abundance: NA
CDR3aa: CASRAPGTVDDQETQYF
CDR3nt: TGTGCCAGCAGAGCGCCGGGGACAGTAGACGACCAAGAGACCCAGTACTTC

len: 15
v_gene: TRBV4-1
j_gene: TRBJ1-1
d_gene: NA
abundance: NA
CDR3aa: CASSQFPAENTEAFF
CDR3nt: TGCGCCAGCAGCCAATTTCCCGCAGAGAACACTGAAGCTTTCTTT